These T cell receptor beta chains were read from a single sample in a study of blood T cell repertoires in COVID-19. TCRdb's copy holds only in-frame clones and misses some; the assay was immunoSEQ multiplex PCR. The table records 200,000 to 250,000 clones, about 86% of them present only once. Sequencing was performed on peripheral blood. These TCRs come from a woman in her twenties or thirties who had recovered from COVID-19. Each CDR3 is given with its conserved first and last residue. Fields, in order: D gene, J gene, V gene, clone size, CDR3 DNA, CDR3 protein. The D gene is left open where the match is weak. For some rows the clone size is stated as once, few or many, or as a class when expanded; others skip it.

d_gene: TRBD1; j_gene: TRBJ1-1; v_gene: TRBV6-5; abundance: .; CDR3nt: TGTGAGAGCAGGGGGCGAGGAAACACTGAAGCTTTCTTT; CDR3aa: CESRGRGNTEAFF
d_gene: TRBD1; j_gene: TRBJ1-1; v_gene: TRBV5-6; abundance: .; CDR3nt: TGTGCCAGCAGCTTCCCCGGGACAGGGGAAATCGAAGCTTTCTTT; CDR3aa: CASSFPGTGEIEAFF
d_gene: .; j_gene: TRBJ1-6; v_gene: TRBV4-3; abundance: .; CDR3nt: TGCGCCAGCAGCGAAGGTCAGCGTAATTCACCCCTCCACTTT; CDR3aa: CASSEGQRNSPLHF
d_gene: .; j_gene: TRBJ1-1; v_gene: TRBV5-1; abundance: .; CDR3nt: TGCGCCAGCAGCTTGGAACAGGGGAACACTGAAGCTTTCTTT; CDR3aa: CASSLEQGNTEAFF
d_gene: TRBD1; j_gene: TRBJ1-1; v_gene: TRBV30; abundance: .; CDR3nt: TGTGCCTGGAGTGTATACAGGGGAGGCATGAACACTGAAGCTTTCTTT; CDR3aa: CAWSVYRGGMNTEAFF
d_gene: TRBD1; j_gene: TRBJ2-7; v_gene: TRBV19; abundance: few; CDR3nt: TGTGCCAGTAGTATCGGGACAGGGGGCTACGAGCAGTACTTC; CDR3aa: CASSIGTGGYEQYF
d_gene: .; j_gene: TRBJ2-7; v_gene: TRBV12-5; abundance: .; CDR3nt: TGTGCTAGTGGTTTGCCCCAGATGAACGAGCAGTACTTC; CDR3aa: CASGLPQMNEQYF
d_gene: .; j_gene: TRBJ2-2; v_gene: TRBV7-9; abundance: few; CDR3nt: TGTGCCAGCAGCTTAGGGCTAGCCGGGGAGCTGTTTTTT; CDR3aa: CASSLGLAGELFF
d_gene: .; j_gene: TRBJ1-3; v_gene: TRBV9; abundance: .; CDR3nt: TGTGCCAGCAGCCCTAGGTCAACCGTCTCTGGAAACACCATATATTTT; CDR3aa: CASSPRSTVSGNTIYF
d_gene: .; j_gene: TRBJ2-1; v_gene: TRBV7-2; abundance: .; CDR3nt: TGTGCCAGCAGCCCCCGGAGGGACCCGCGAAATGAGCAGTTCTTC; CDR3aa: CASSPRRDPRNEQFF
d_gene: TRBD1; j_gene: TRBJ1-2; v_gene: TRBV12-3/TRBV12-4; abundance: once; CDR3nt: TGTGCCAGCAGCCTGGGACAGGCTTATGGCTACACCTTC; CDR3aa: CASSLGQAYGYTF
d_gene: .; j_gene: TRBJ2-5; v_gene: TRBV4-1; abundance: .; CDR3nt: TGCGCCAGCAGCCAATCTCAGGGGCTTGGGGAGACCCAGTACTTC; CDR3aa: CASSQSQGLGETQYF
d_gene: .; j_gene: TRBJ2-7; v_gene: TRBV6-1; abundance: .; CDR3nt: TGTGCCAGCAGTGAGGGAACAGGGAGCTCCTACGAGCAGTACTTC; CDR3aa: CASSEGTGSSYEQYF
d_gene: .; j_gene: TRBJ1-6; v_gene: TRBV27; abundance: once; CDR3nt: TGTGCCAGCAGTTTATTCAGCTATAATTCACCCCTCCACTTT; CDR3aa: CASSLFSYNSPLHF
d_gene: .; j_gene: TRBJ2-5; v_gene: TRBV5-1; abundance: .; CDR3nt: TGCGCCAGCAGCTTGGCCAGGATAGAGACCCAGTACTTC; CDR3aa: CASSLARIETQYF
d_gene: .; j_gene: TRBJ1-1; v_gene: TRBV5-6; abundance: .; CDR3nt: TGTGCCAGCAGCTTGGGGGAGGCCGAAGCTTTCTTT; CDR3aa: CASSLGEAEAFF
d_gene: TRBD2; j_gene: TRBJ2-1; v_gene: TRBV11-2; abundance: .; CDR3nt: TGTGCCAGCAGCGGAGTGGGACTAGCGGGGGGGACGACCTACAATGAGCAGTTCTTC; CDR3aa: CASSGVGLAGGTTYNEQFF
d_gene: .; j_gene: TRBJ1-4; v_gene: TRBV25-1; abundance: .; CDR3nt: TGTGCCAGCAGTGAAGCGCGAACTAATGAAAAACTGTTTTTT; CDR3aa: CASSEARTNEKLFF
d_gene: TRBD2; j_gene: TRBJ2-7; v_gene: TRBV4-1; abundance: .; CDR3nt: TGCGCCAGCAGCCAAGTAGCGGGGGCCACCTACGAGCAGTACTTC; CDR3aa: CASSQVAGATYEQYF
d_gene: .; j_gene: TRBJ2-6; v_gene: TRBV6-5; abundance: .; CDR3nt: TGTGCCAGCAGCTCCCTTTCTGGGGCCAACGTCCTGACTTTC; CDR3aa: CASSSLSGANVLTF
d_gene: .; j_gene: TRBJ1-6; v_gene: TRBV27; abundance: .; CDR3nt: TGTGCCAGCTCGGCACCCGGGAGGGATAATTCACCCCTCCACTTT; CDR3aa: CASSAPGRDNSPLHF
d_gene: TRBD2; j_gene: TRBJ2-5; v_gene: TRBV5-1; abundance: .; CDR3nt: TGCGCCAGCAGCTTGGCTCTAGCGGGGGGAGAGACCCAGTACTTC; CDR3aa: CASSLALAGGETQYF
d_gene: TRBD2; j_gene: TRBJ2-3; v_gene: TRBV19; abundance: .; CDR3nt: TGTGCCAGTAGTATGTTAGCGGGGGGACTCACAGATACGCAGTATTTT; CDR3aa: CASSMLAGGLTDTQYF
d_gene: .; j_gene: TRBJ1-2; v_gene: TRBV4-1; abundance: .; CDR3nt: TGCGCCAGCAGCCAAGTAGGGGATACTAACTATGGCTACACCTTC; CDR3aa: CASSQVGDTNYGYTF
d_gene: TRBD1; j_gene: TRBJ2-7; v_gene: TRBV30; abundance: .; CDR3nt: TGTGCCTGGAGTATTTATAGTAACGACAGGGTAAGGGTCTACGAGCAGTACTTC; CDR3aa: CAWSIYSNDRVRVYEQYF
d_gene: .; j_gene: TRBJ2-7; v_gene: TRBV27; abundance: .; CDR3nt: TGTGCCAGCAGTCTTTCCCCCGTCCGCGAGCAGTACTTC; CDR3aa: CASSLSPVREQYF
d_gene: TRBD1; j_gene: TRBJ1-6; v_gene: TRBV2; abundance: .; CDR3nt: TGTGCCAGCAACCCGGACAGGGTATATTCACCCTTTCATTCACCCCTCCACTTT; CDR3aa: CASNPDRVYSPFHSPLHF
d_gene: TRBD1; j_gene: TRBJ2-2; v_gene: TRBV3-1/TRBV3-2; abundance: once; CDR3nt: TGTGCCAGCAGCCAAGAGGGACAGGGCAAGAACACCGGGGAGCTGTTTTTT; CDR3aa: CASSQEGQGKNTGELFF
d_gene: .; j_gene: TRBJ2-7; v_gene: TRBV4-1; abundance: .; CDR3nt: TGCGCCAGCAGCCAGGAGGGACGGCGATCCTACGAGCAGTACTTC; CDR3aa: CASSQEGRRSYEQYF
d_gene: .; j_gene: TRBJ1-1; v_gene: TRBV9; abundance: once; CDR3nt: TGTGCCAGCAGCGTAGTCCCTGACCCCACACACGAGGCTGAAGCTTTCTTT; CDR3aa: CASSVVPDPTHEAEAFF
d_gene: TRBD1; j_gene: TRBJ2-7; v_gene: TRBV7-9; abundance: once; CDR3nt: TGTGCCAGCAGCTTAGTCGCGGGACAGGGAGCCTACGAGCAGTACTTC; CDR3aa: CASSLVAGQGAYEQYF
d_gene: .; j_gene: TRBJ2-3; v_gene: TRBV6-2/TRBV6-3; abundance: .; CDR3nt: TGTGCCAGCAGTGCTCTAGGATCTAGCACAGATACGCAGTATTTT; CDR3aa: CASSALGSSTDTQYF
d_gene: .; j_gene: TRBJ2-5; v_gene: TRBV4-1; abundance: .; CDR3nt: TGCGCCAGCAGCCAAGTAATGGAGTTGGCGACCCAGTACTTC; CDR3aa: CASSQVMELATQYF
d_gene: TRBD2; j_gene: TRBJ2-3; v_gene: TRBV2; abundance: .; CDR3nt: TGTGCCAGCAGTGTAGGTAGCGGGGAAACAGATACGCAGTATTTT; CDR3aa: CASSVGSGETDTQYF
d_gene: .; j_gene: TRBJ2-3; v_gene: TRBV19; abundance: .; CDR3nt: TGTGCCACCGCCCTAGGGGCCTCAGCAATTACGCAGTATTTT; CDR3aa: CATALGASAITQYF
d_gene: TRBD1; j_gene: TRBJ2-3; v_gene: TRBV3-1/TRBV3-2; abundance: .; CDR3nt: TGTGCCAGCACCGACTACAGGGGGCTAGGCACAGATACGCAGTATTTT; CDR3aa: CASTDYRGLGTDTQYF
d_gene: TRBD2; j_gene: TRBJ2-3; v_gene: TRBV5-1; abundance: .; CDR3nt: TGCGCCAGCAGCTTTCTAGCGGGGGGGCCAGATACGCAGTATTTT; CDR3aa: CASSFLAGGPDTQYF
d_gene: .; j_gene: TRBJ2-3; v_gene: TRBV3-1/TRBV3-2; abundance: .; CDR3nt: TGTGCCAGCAGCCAAGAGGTGCGGATGGATACGCAGTATTTT; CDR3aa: CASSQEVRMDTQYF
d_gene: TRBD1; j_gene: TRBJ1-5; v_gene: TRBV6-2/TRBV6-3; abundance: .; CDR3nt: TGTGCCAGCAGTCCAGGGGGCGAGGGCAATCAGCCCCAGCATTTT; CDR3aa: CASSPGGEGNQPQHF
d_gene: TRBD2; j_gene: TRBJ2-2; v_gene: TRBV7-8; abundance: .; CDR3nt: TGTGCCAGCAGCTTAAGGTCTAGCGGGGGCATAGCGAACACCGGGGAGCTGTTTTTT; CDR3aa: CASSLRSSGGIANTGELFF
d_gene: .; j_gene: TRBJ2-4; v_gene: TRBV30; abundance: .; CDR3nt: TGTGCCTGGAGCCCCCTGGGGGCCGACAGAAACATTCAGTACTTC; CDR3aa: CAWSPLGADRNIQYF
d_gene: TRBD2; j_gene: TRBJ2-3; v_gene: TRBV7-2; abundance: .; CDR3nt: TGTGCCAGCAGCTATACTAGCGGGGGCGGAACAGATACGCAGTATTTT; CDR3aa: CASSYTSGGGTDTQYF
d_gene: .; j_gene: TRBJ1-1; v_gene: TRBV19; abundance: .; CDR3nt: TGTGCCAGTAGTATGGACAGTATTGCTGAAGCTTTCTTT; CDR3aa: CASSMDSIAEAFF
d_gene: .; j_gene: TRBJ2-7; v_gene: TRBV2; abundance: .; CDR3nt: TGTGCCAGCAGTGAGGGCAGCTACGAGCAGTACTTC; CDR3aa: CASSEGSYEQYF
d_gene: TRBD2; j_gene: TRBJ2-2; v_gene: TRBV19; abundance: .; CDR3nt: TGTGCCAGTAGTAGGAAAGCGGGGAGAACCGCCGCGAACACCGGGGAGCTGTTTTTT; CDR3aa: CASSRKAGRTAANTGELFF
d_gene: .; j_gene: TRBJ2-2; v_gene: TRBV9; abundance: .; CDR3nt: TGTGCCAGCAGCGAGGGGGGGAAGCCCGGGGAGCTGTTTTTT; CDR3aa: CASSEGGKPGELFF
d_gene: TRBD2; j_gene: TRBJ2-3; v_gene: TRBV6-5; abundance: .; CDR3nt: TGTGCCAGTGGAGCGGGAAGCACAGATACGCAGTATTTT; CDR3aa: CASGAGSTDTQYF
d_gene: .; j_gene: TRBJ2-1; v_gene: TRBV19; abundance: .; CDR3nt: TGTGCCAGCCACGTCAGGGGGGACAATGAGCAGTTCTTC; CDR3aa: CASHVRGDNEQFF
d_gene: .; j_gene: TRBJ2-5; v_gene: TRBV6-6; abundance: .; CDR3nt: TGTGCCAGCAGTTACGGAGGCCCGGGCCAAGAGACCCAGTACTTC; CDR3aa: CASSYGGPGQETQYF
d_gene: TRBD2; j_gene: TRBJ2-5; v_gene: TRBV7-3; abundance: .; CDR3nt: TGTGCCAGCAGCCCCAGCCCGACTAGCGGGGGGGAGACCCAGTACTTC; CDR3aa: CASSPSPTSGGETQYF